This T cell receptor beta chain came from a study of T cell responses to AZD1222 COVID-19 vaccine. The method was immunoSEQ multiplex PCR; TCRdb's version includes in-frame clones alone and lacks a portion of them. The top ten clones hold 9% to 10% of a sample with about 75,000 clones, around 88% of them seen once. The V gene's germline CDR1 is DFQATT and CDR2 SNEGSKA (reference sequence). This CDR3 spans 11 amino acids. V lost 3 bases and J lost 5, with 5 bases in between. Of note for this clone: Its matching antigen is unknown.

Whole-study results and caveats: Two doses of AZD1222 preceded a rise in Spike-specific TCR breadth and depth. Clonal diversity was possibly underestimated, and white British individuals and females predominated among donors. Unmutated regions of variants are reportedly targeted by nearly half of spike-specific TCRs.

The sequencing here drew on peripheral blood, taken 28 days after the second dose of the MenACWY control vaccine. This TCR derives from an adult who received the MenACWY meningococcal vaccine as a control. The chain has TRBV20-1 and TRBJ2-1; D possibly uses TRBD1 or TRBD2 (5 bases each). The chain's CDR3 is CSARGDNEQFF. The CDR3 DNA reads TGCAGTGCTAGGGGGGACAATGAGCAGTTCTTC.